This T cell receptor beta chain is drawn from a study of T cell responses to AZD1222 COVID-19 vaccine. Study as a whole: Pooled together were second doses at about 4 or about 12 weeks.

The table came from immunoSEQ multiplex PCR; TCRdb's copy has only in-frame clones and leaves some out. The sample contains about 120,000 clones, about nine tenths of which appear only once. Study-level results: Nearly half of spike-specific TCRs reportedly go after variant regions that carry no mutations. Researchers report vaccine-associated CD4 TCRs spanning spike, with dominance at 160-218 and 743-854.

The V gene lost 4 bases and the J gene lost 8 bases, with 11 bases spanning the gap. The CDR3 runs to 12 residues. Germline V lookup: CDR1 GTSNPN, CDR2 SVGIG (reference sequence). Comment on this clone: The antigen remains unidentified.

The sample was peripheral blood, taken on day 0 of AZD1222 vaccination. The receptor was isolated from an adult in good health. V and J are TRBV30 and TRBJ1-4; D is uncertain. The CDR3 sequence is CAWKGLEEKLFF. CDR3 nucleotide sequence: TGTGCCTGGAAAGGTTTGGAGGAAAAACTGTTTTTT.